This TCR beta chain was retrieved from a study of blood T cell repertoires in COVID-19. Sequencing used immunoSEQ multiplex PCR; TCRdb keeps in-frame clones, though not all of them. The table includes just under 350,000 clones, around four fifths detected once. V was clipped by 7 bases and J by 2 bases; unmatched bases: 6. The CDR3 contains 15 residues. From germline, CDR1 is KGHDR and CDR2 SFDVKD. The sample consisted of peripheral blood. The V and J genes are TRBV24-1 and TRBJ1-2; 10 bases align to TRBD1. The clonotype comes from a man between 25 and 39 years old with active or convalescent COVID-19. For the CDR3, the DNA is TGTGCCACCAGCCAAGGACAGGGGGTAAACTATGGCTACACCTTC. This gives the protein CATSQGQGVNYGYTF.